Below, one T cell receptor (beta chain) is given with its context. Its antigen is currently unknown. Germline values: CDR1 SGDLS, CDR2 YYNGEE. The trim removed 6 bases at V and 2 bases at J, leaving 10 bases unmatched. The CDR3 runs 16 residues. This sample was included in a study of T cell responses to AZD1222 COVID-19 vaccine. Findings and limits, study-wide: Vaccine-associated CD4 TCRs spanned spike, dominant at 160-218 and 743-854. Unmutated regions of variants are reportedly targeted by nearly half of spike-specific TCRs. The study found Spike-specific TCR breadth and depth rose after two AZD1222 doses.

Only in-frame clones appear in the TCRdb table, and some are missing; sequencing was by immunoSEQ multiplex PCR. The sample shows about 87,000 clones, 88% of them seen only once. Sequencing was performed on peripheral blood, taken on day 0 of AZD1222 vaccination. The receptor's source is an adult in good health. The chain carries TRBV9 and TRBJ2-2, with TRBD2 matching over 7 bases. CDR3 residues: CASTSTPGGNTGELFF. Here the CDR3 DNA reads TGTGCCAGCACGTCTACCCCGGGAGGTAACACCGGGGAGCTGTTTTTT.